The clone carrying this TCR beta chain came up a few times. Here immunoSEQ multiplex PCR was the method, and the copy in TCRdb shows in-frame clones only, minus some. The sample has roughly 58,000 clones, under 80% seen once. The CDR3 is made up of 15 amino acids. Germline V gene data show CDR1 as MNHEY and CDR2 as SMNVEV (reference sequence). V shed 1 base, J shed 9 bases, and the junction held 7 bases outside the gene matches. These data come from a study of blood T cell repertoires in COVID-19. Overall study: The study drew acute and convalescent COVID-19 samples from the United States, Italy and Spain.

This chain links TRBV27 with TRBJ2-1, with 9 bases that match TRBD2. This receptor was obtained from a woman aged 60-75 years who had been exposed to COVID-19. The sample comprised PBMCs or T cells enriched from blood (not recorded which). Here the CDR3 reads CASSLLGTSRGEQFF. In DNA form, the CDR3 reads TGTGCCAGCAGTTTATTGGGGACTAGCCGGGGTGAGCAGTTCTTC.